This T cell receptor beta chain comes out of a study of shared clonotypes between healthy human individuals. The V end lost 2 bases, the J end lost 5 bases, and 15 bases lay between the germline ends. Germline V gene lookup returns CDR1 MNHEY and CDR2 SVGAGI. CDR3 size: 15 residues. Adult Caucasians living in Nashville, Tennessee made up all of the donors. The authors ran unsorted PBMC replicate PCRs on around 320 ng DNA, 32,000 or so T cell genomes. The team ran DNA from unsorted PBMCs on ten immunoSEQ deep assay plates for sequencing. Original data processing: ImmunoSEQ only sent back junction sequences with no quality scores, so filtering was done differently. Data came from immunoSEQ multiplex PCR; TCRdb stores just in-frame clones and leaves some out. For V, J and clone size, that table is used; D and trimming come from the DNA. The sample lists about 560,000 clones; around 76% were seen once.

The chain joins TRBV6-5 to TRBJ1-1; D might be TRBD1 (6 bases). The receptor comes from a woman aged 40 to 50 in good health. Some clones in this sample may be carry-over from other donors' samples. The sample was PBMCs. The CDR3: CASSYTLTGGTEAFF. The CDR3 coding sequence is TGTGCCAGCAGTTACACCCTGACAGGAGGGACTGAAGCTTTCTTT.